The rows below give T cell receptor beta chains drawn from one sample of a study of T cells in Graves' hyperthyroidism and ophthalmopathy. TCRdb passed the multiplex PCR reads through MiXCR, listing each CDR3 protein once. The sample holds 330,000 or so distinct CDR3 sequences, around a fifth seen once. Sequenced material: blood. The receptors here all came from a man aged 45-60 years with Graves' ophthalmopathy. The CDR3 runs from the conserved cysteine through the conserved F or W. Fields, in order: CDR3 DNA, CDR3 protein, D gene, J gene, clone size, V gene. D genes are given only for firm matches. Expanded clones are given a class, and other clones once, few, many or no size at all.

cdr3_nt: TGCGCCAGCAGCTTTGAAGGGCGGACCTCTGGGGCCAACGTCCTGACTTTC; cdr3_aa: CASSFEGRTSGANVLTF; d_call: NA; j_call: TRBJ2-6; clone_size: NA; v_call: TRBV5-1
cdr3_nt: TGTGCCAGCAGCCTATGGTGGGGACAGGACTCCTACGAGCAGTACTTC; cdr3_aa: CASSLWWGQDSYEQYF; d_call: TRBD1; j_call: TRBJ2-7; clone_size: NA; v_call: TRBV7-2
cdr3_nt: TGTGCCAGCTCTAAGCAGGGGGCAAACTATGGCTACACCTTC; cdr3_aa: CASSKQGANYGYTF; d_call: TRBD1; j_call: TRBJ1-2; clone_size: many; v_call: TRBV28
cdr3_nt: TGCGCCAGCAGTGAGTCTTGGTGGGAGGATGAGCAGTTCTTC; cdr3_aa: CASSESWWEDEQFF; d_call: NA; j_call: TRBJ2-1; clone_size: NA; v_call: TRBV10-1
cdr3_nt: TGTGCCAGCAGCCCGACAGGGGGACCTACCTACGAGCAGTACTTC; cdr3_aa: CASSPTGGPTYEQYF; d_call: TRBD1; j_call: TRBJ2-7; clone_size: many; v_call: TRBV12-3/TRBV12-4
cdr3_nt: TGTGCCATCAGTGAGTCGTTTGGAAGCACAGATACGCAGTATTTT; cdr3_aa: CAISESFGSTDTQYF; d_call: NA; j_call: TRBJ2-3; clone_size: NA; v_call: TRBV10-3
cdr3_nt: TGCAGCGTTCACCGGACAGTTAACACTGAAGCTTTCTTT; cdr3_aa: CSVHRTVNTEAFF; d_call: NA; j_call: TRBJ1-1; clone_size: many; v_call: TRBV29-1
cdr3_nt: TGTGCCAGCAGCTTCCACCGCGTCACCACGGGGGATGAGCAGTTCTTC; cdr3_aa: CASSFHRVTTGDEQFF; d_call: NA; j_call: TRBJ2-1; clone_size: many; v_call: TRBV7-9
cdr3_nt: TGTGCCAGCAGTGGGCGGTCCTCCTACGAGCAGTACTTC; cdr3_aa: CASSGRSSYEQYF; d_call: NA; j_call: TRBJ2-7; clone_size: many; v_call: TRBV2
cdr3_nt: TGTGCCAGCAGTTTGCCGGGAGTGGGGACCGGGGAGCTGTTTTTT; cdr3_aa: CASSLPGVGTGELFF; d_call: NA; j_call: TRBJ2-2; clone_size: NA; v_call: TRBV27
cdr3_nt: TGTGCCAGCAGAACAGGGAGGGACGAGCAGTACTTC; cdr3_aa: CASRTGRDEQYF; d_call: NA; j_call: TRBJ2-7; clone_size: NA; v_call: TRBV28
cdr3_nt: TGCAGTGCTATCATAGGGGACAGTGAGCAGTTCTTC; cdr3_aa: CSAIIGDSEQFF; d_call: TRBD1; j_call: TRBJ2-1; clone_size: many; v_call: TRBV20-1
cdr3_nt: TGTGCCAGCAGCGCTCCGGGACAGACCGGGGAGCTGTTTTTT; cdr3_aa: CASSAPGQTGELFF; d_call: TRBD1; j_call: TRBJ2-2; clone_size: once; v_call: TRBV11-2
cdr3_nt: TGTGCCATCAGTGAATTGGACAGCTCTGGATACTCTGGAAACACCATATATTTT; cdr3_aa: CAISELDSSGYSGNTIYF; d_call: NA; j_call: TRBJ1-3; clone_size: NA; v_call: TRBV10-3
cdr3_nt: TGTGCCTGGAGTGTACAAGCGGGCCGGGGCACAGATACGCAGTATTTT; cdr3_aa: CAWSVQAGRGTDTQYF; d_call: NA; j_call: TRBJ2-3; clone_size: few; v_call: TRBV30
cdr3_nt: TGTGCCACCAGTGATGGCGCCTGGGGCACAGATACGCAGTATTTT; cdr3_aa: CATSDGAWGTDTQYF; d_call: NA; j_call: TRBJ2-3; clone_size: few; v_call: TRBV24-1
cdr3_nt: TGTGCCAGCAGCCAAGAAGCGGCTAGCGGGAGGAACGAGCAGTACTTC; cdr3_aa: CASSQEAASGRNEQYF; d_call: TRBD2; j_call: TRBJ2-7; clone_size: many; v_call: TRBV3-1
cdr3_nt: TGTGCCTGGAGAAGGGAAACCCAAGAGACCCAGTACTTC; cdr3_aa: CAWRRETQETQYF; d_call: NA; j_call: TRBJ2-5; clone_size: many; v_call: TRBV30
cdr3_nt: TGTGCCAGCAGTGAGGGTTCTAGCGGGTATGGAGATGAGCAGTTCTTC; cdr3_aa: CASSEGSSGYGDEQFF; d_call: TRBD2; j_call: TRBJ2-1; clone_size: few; v_call: TRBV2
cdr3_nt: TGTGCCAGTAGCGTCTCGACTAGCGGGAGCCACGAGCAGTACTTC; cdr3_aa: CASSVSTSGSHEQYF; d_call: TRBD2; j_call: TRBJ2-7; clone_size: few; v_call: TRBV19
cdr3_nt: TGCGCCAGCGGCCAACAGGGGGCTAACTATGGCTACACCTTC; cdr3_aa: CASGQQGANYGYTF; d_call: TRBD1; j_call: TRBJ1-2; clone_size: few; v_call: TRBV5-1
cdr3_nt: TGTGCCAGCAGCGGGACAGGGACCATTCAGTACTTC; cdr3_aa: CASSGTGTIQYF; d_call: TRBD1; j_call: TRBJ2-4; clone_size: many; v_call: TRBV3-1
cdr3_nt: TGTGCCAGCAGCTTGGTCGGGTACAATGAGCAGTTCTTC; cdr3_aa: CASSLVGYNEQFF; d_call: NA; j_call: TRBJ2-1; clone_size: many; v_call: TRBV5-4
cdr3_nt: TGTGCCACCAGTGATTTGTCGGGAGCCGTCACCGGGGAGCTGTTTTTT; cdr3_aa: CATSDLSGAVTGELFF; d_call: NA; j_call: TRBJ2-2; clone_size: few; v_call: TRBV24-1
cdr3_nt: TGCAGTGCTAGAGTTCAGCGGGAGGGCCTTGGCGAGCAGTACTTC; cdr3_aa: CSARVQREGLGEQYF; d_call: TRBD2; j_call: TRBJ2-7; clone_size: NA; v_call: TRBV20-1